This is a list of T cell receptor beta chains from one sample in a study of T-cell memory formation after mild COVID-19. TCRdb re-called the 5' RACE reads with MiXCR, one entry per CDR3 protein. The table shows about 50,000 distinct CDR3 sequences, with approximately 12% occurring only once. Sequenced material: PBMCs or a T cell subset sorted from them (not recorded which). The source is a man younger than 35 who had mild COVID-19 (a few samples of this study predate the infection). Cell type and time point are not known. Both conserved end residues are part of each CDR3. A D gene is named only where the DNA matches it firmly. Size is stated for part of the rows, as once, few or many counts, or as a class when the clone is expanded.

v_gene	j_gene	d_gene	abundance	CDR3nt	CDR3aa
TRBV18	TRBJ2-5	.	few	TGTGCCAGCTCACCACCCACAGGCCAAGAGACCCAGTACTTC	CASSPPTGQETQYF
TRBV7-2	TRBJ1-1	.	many	TGTGCCAGCAGCTTAGAGCGGAGAGGCGGCACTGAAGCTTTCTTT	CASSLERRGGTEAFF
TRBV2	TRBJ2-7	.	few	TGTGCCAGCAGTGCGGGGGTTAGCTACGAGCAGTACTTC	CASSAGVSYEQYF
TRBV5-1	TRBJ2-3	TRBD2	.	TGCGCCAGCAGCTCCTCGTTTATGGGGACTACCCTCACAGATACGCAGTATTTT	CASSSSFMGTTLTDTQYF
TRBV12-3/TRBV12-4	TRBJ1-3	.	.	TGTGCCAGCAGTTTTCGGGTATCTGGAAACACCATATATTTT	CASSFRVSGNTIYF
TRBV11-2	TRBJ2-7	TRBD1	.	TGTGCCAGCAGCTTAGTCGCGACAGGGGTGTACGAGCAGTACTTC	CASSLVATGVYEQYF
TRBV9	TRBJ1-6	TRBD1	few	TGTGCCAGCAGCGCCCGACAGGGGCCTAATTCACCCCTCCACTTT	CASSARQGPNSPLHF
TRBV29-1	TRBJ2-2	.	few	TGCAGCGTTGGTCTCGGGACCGCGAACACCGGGGAGCTGTTTTTT	CSVGLGTANTGELFF
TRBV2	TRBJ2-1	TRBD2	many	TGTGCCAGCCCGCGGGGGACTACCGGGTATGAGCAGTTCTTC	CASPRGTTGYEQFF
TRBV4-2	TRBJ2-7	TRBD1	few	TGTGCCAGCAGCCAAGATCCAGGGGGACGTAGCTCCTACGAGCAGTACTTC	CASSQDPGGRSSYEQYF
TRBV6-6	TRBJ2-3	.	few	TGTGCCAGCAGGGCTAGCACAGATACGCAGTATTTT	CASRASTDTQYF
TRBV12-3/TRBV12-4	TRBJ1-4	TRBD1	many	TGTGCCAGCAGTCATGGACAGGGTAGGGAAAAACTGTTTTTT	CASSHGQGREKLFF
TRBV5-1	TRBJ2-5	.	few	TGCGCCAGCAGCTTGGCCCCGCAGGGGTCGGGAGAGACCCAGTACTTC	CASSLAPQGSGETQYF
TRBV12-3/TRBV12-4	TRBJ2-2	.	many	TGTGCCAGCAGACCAACCATGTGGTACAGGGCGGGAACCGGGGAGCTGTTTTTT	CASRPTMWYRAGTGELFF
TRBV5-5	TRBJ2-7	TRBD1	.	TGTGCCAGCAGCCCCACAGGGGGCATGTACGAGCAGTACTTC	CASSPTGGMYEQYF
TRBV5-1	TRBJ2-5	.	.	TGCGCCAGCAGCTTGGCATGGGGGTTCGAGGAGACCCAGTACTTC	CASSLAWGFEETQYF
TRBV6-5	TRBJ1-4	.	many	TGTGCCAGCAGCACCGAGGGCAGGGGTAATGAAAAACTGTTTTTT	CASSTEGRGNEKLFF
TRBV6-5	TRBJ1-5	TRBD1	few	TGTGCCAGCAGTCAAGAGCGACAGGGGCAGCCCCAGCATTTT	CASSQERQGQPQHF
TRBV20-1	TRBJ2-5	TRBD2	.	TGCAGTGCTAGTCCTAGCGGGGGGGCCCAAGAGACCCAGTACTTC	CSASPSGGAQETQYF
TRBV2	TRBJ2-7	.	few	TGTGCCAGCAGTGAAGCGCACTCCTACGAGCAGTACTTC	CASSEAHSYEQYF
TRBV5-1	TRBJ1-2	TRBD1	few	TGCGCCAGCAGCGAAGGGACAGGGGGCCTCTATGGCTACACCTTC	CASSEGTGGLYGYTF
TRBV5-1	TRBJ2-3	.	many	TGCGCCAGCAGCTTCGGGACTCTTAAGGCAGATACGCAGTATTTT	CASSFGTLKADTQYF
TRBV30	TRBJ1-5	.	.	TGTGCCTGGGCCCGACAGGGCAATCAGCCCCAGCATTTT	CAWARQGNQPQHF
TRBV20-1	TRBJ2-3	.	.	TGCAGTTGCCGGCCGACAGATACGCAGTATTTT	CSCRPTDTQYF
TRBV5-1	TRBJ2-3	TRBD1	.	TGCGCCAGCAGCCCGGGACAGGACACAGATACGCAGTATTTT	CASSPGQDTDTQYF
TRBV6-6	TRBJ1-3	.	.	TGTGCCAGCAGTCCCTTGAGGCGCACTGGAAACACCATATATTTT	CASSPLRRTGNTIYF
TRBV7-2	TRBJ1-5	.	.	TGTGCCAGCAGCTTAGGTTCGCGGGGCTCCGGCCAGCCCCAGCATTTT	CASSLGSRGSGQPQHF
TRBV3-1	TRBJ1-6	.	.	TGTGCCAGCAGCCAAGATCTTTGGTCACCCCTCCACTTT	CASSQDLWSPLHF
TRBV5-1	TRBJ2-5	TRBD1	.	TGCGCCAGCAGCCCCGGACAGGGGGCGGTGGAGACCCAGTACTTC	CASSPGQGAVETQYF
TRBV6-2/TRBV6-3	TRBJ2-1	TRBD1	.	TGTGCCAGCAGTTACCTCCCGGACAGGGTGAATGAGCAGTTCTTC	CASSYLPDRVNEQFF
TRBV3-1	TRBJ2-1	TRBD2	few	TGTGCCAGCAGCCAAGATTTAGCGGGGTACAATGAGCAGTTCTTC	CASSQDLAGYNEQFF
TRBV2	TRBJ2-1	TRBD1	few	TGTGCCAGTGGACAGGTGGTTGGGAGTGAGCAGTTCTTC	CASGQVVGSEQFF
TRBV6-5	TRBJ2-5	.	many	TGTGCCAGCAGTTTAAACAGTCAAGAGACCCAGTACTTC	CASSLNSQETQYF
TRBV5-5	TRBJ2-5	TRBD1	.	TGTGCCAGCAGCTCTCCGACAGGGATAGAAGAGACCCAGTACTTC	CASSSPTGIEETQYF
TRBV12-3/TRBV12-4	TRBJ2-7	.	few	TGTGCCAGCAGTTTCGGCAGGGCCAGTCCCTACGAGCAGTACTTC	CASSFGRASPYEQYF
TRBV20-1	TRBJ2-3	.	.	TGCAGTGCTAGAGCGGGCAGGGTTGGCACAGATACGCAGTATTTT	CSARAGRVGTDTQYF
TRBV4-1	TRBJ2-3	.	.	TGCGCCAGCAGCCAACTACCGCCCGGGGGCGCAGCCTCAGATACGCAGTATTTT	CASSQLPPGGAASDTQYF
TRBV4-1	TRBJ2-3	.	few	TGCGCCAGCAGCCAAGTTTATACTAGCACAGATACGCAGTATTTT	CASSQVYTSTDTQYF
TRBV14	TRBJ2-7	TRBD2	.	TGTGCCAGCAGCCAATTCCGGGAGGGGCAGTACTTC	CASSQFREGQYF
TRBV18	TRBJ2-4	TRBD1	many	TGTGCCAGCTCAACGGGACAGGGAAAAAACATTCAGTACTTC	CASSTGQGKNIQYF
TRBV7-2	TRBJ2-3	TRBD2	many	TGTGCCAGCAGCTTAGAAGGGACTAGCGGGAGGAACATTAATACGCAGTATTTT	CASSLEGTSGRNINTQYF
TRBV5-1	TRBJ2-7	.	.	TGCGCCAGCAGCCCGACAGGGACTCTGGACGAGCAGTACTTC	CASSPTGTLDEQYF
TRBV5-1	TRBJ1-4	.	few	TGCGCCAGCAGCGGAACCGGGCCCGGGGAAAAACTGTTTTTT	CASSGTGPGEKLFF